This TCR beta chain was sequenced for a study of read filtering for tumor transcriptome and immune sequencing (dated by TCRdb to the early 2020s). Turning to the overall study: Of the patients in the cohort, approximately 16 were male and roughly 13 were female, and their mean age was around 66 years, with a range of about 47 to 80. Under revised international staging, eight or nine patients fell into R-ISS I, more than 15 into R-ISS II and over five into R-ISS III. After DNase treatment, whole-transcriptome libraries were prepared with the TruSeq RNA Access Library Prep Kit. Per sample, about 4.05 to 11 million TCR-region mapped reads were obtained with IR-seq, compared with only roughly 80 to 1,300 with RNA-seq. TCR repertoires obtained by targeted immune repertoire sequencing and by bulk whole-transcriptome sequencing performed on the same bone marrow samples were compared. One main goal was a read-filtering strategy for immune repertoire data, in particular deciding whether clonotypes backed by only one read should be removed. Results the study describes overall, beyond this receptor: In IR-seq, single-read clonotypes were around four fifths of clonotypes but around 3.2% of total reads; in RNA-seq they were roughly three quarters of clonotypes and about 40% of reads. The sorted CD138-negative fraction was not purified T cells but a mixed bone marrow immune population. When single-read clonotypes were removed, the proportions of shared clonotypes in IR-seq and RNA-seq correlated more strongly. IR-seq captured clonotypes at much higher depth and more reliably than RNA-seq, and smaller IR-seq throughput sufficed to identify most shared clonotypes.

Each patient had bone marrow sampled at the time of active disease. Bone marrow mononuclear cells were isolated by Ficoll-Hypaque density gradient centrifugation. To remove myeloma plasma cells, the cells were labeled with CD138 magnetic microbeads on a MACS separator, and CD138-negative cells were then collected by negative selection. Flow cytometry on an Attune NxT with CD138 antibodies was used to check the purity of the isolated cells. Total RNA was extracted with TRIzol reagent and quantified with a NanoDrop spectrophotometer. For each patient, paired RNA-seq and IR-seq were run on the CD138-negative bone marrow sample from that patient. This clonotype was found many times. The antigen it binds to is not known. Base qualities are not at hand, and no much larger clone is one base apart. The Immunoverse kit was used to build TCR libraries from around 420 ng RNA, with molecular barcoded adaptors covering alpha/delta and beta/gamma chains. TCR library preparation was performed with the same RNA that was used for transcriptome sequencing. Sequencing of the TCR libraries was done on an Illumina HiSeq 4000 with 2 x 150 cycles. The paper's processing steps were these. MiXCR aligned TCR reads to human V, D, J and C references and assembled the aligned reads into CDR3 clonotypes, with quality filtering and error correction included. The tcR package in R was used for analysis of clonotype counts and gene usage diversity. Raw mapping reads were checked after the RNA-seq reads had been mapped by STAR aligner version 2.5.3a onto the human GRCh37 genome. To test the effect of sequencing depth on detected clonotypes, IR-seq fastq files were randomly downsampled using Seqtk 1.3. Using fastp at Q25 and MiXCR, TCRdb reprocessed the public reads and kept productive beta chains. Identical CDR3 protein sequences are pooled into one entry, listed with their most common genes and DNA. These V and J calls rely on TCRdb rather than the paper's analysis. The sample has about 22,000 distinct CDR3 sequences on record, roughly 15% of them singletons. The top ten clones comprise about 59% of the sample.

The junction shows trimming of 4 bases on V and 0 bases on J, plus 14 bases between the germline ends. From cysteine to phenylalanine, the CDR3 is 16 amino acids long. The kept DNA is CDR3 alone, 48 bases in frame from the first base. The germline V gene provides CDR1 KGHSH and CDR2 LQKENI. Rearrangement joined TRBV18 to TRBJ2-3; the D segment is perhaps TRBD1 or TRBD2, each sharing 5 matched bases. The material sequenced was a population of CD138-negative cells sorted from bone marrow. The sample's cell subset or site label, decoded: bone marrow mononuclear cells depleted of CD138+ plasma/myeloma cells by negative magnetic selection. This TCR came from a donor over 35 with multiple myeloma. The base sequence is TGTGCCAGCTCACGGGACGGAAGGACGAGCACAGATACGCAGTATTTT. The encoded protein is CASSRDGRTSTDTQYF.